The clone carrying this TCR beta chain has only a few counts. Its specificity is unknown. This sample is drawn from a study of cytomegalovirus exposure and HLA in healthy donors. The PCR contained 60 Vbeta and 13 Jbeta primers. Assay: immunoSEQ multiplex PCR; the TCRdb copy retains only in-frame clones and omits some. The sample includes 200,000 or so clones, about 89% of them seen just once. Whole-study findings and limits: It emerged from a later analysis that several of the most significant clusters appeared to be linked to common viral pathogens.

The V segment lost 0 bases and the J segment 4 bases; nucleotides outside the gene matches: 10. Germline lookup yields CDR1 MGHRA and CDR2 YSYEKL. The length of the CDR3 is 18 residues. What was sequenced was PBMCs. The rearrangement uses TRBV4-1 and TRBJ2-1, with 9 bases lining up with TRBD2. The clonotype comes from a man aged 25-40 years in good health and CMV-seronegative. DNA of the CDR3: TGCGCCAGCAGCCAAGATTTAAGGGCGGGAGGGTGGTACAATGAGCAGTTCTTC. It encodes CASSQDLRAGGWYNEQFF.